Listed below are T cell receptor beta chains from one sample, sequenced in a study of blood T cell repertoires in COVID-19. The assay was immunoSEQ multiplex PCR, and TCRdb's table has in-frame clones only and misses some. The top ten clones hold 0.95% to 1.5% of a sample with roughly 250,000 clones, approximately 88% of them seen once. Input material: PBMCs or T cells enriched from blood (not recorded which). All receptors come from a woman aged 35 to 49 with acute COVID-19. CDR3s include the opening cysteine and the closing phenylalanine or tryptophan. The D gene is left open where the match is weak. Expanded clones get a size class; other rows say once, few or many, or leave the size out.

TRBJ1-3,NA,NA,TRBV9,CASSATPQGHERGNTIYF,TGTGCCAGCAGCGCCACCCCACAGGGTCACGAGAGAGGAAACACCATATATTTT
TRBJ1-6,NA,NA,TRBV7-3,CASSLRAGDSPLHF,TGTGCCAGCAGCTTAAGAGCGGGCGATTCACCCCTCCACTTT
TRBJ2-1,NA,TRBD2,TRBV27,CASRLAGEGEQFF,TGTGCCAGCAGACTAGCGGGAGAAGGTGAGCAGTTCTTC
TRBJ2-5,NA,TRBD2,TRBV27,CASSLSLASGKETQYF,TGTGCCAGCAGTTTATCGTTGGCTAGCGGAAAAGAGACCCAGTACTTC
TRBJ1-4,once,NA,TRBV2,CASRLQGLGNEKLFF,TGTGCCAGCAGGTTACAGGGTTTGGGTAATGAAAAACTGTTTTTT
TRBJ2-2,NA,TRBD1,TRBV18,CASSPDRDTGELFF,TGTGCCAGCTCACCGGACAGGGACACCGGGGAGCTGTTTTTT
TRBJ2-3,few,NA,TRBV3-1/TRBV3-2,CASSQGAVSTDTQYF,TGTGCCAGCAGCCAAGGGGCCGTCTCCACAGATACGCAGTATTTT
TRBJ1-3,NA,NA,TRBV3-1/TRBV3-2,CASSQATVAGNTIYF,TGTGCCAGCAGCCAAGCGACAGTTGCTGGAAACACCATATATTTT
TRBJ1-4,NA,TRBD1,TRBV10-2,CASSQGQGIATNEKLFF,TGCGCCAGCAGTCAAGGACAGGGAATTGCAACTAATGAAAAACTGTTTTTT
TRBJ2-3,NA,NA,TRBV5-1,CASSLTAIGNAQYF,TGCGCCAGCAGCTTGACTGCCATCGGGAATGCGCAGTATTTT